The sequence of this T cell receptor (beta chain) was determined in a study of T cell responses to AZD1222 COVID-19 vaccine (dated by TCRdb to the early 2020s). About the study as a whole: AZD1222 recipients with second doses at about 4 weeks or about 12 weeks were pooled, because spike-specific TCR depth and breadth did not differ between schedules. TCR sequencing covered over 230 trial participants: approximately 200 given two doses of AZD1222 and about 26 given two doses of MenACWY control vaccine. Trial participants were enrolled by age into subgroups of 18-55, 56-69 and 70-plus years, and 148, 28 and 57 TCR-sequenced participants, respectively, were included in these subgroups. The study at large found these results: Most participants were white British and females outnumbered males, and the authors suggested that clonal diversity may have been underestimated. Because no samples from the day 14 peak response were available, repertoires could be characterized only after the peak T cell response. The vaccine-associated CD4 TCRs covered the entire spike protein, and the dominant responses fell in regions 160-218 and 743-854. Only five or six AZD1222 recipients were SARS-CoV-2 seropositive at baseline, limiting conclusions about previously exposed vaccinees. Nearly half of unique spike-specific TCRs reportedly recognized epitopes outside regions mutated in the B.1.351 and B.1.1.7 variants. In the small 56-69-year group, the increase in depth fell short of significance, most likely because of low power. After two AZD1222 doses, both the breadth and the depth of spike-specific TCRs were significantly higher than at day 0 and than in MenACWY recipients.

The time point tag for this specimen amounts to: baseline before first vaccination. Vaccinee samples were obtained from the UK trials COV001 and COV002, which included a single-blind randomized controlled phase 2/3 trial of AZD1222 (ChAdOx1 nCoV-19) in healthy adults. Trial participant PBMC samples were collected at day 0 and day 28 after the second dose for TCRbeta chain sequencing. The CDR3 regions of human TCRbeta chains were analyzed by immunosequencing. The source study handled its data this way. Repertoire TCRs were matched against a reference library of SARS-CoV-2-specific TCRs generated with the MIRA antigen-specificity platform. Breadth meant the fraction of unique TCRs that were SARS-CoV-2-associated, whereas depth meant the fraction of total T cells that were SARS-CoV-2-associated. Using the MIRA data, each spike-specific TCR was assigned both to the spike region to which the TCR was reactive and to a CD4 or CD8 class. Log10-transformed breadth and depth values were compared by one-way ANOVA with Sidak's multiple comparisons tests. TCRdb carries this immuneACCESS record with in-frame sequences only. Its versions omit some clonotypes, under half of them owing to an unresolved V gene in the studies checked, with the rest unexplained. For V, J and clone size, that table is used; D and trimming come from the DNA. Recorded for this sample are fewer than 150,000 clones; around 86% of them occurred a single time. The ten largest clones represent approximately 1.3% of the sample.

In regard to this clone: Its antigen is currently not known. The record has no base qualities; no much larger clone is one base away.

V sheds 4 bases and J sheds 0 bases, leaving 10 bases between their ends. From the cysteine up to the phenylalanine, the CDR3 has a length of 14 residues. The only DNA kept is the CDR3, 42 bases in frame from the first base. For CDR1 and CDR2, the germline V gene lists MNHEY and SVGEGT. Sequencing was performed on peripheral blood, taken on day 0 of AZD1222 vaccination. The receptor comes from an adult in good health. In this chain, TRBV6-2 or TRBV6-3 is recombined with TRBJ2-7, with no confidently assigned D gene. The sequence in DNA is TGTGCCAGCAGTTCCCCGGGTAGCTCCTACGAGCAGTACTTC. Its protein product is CASSSPGSSYEQYF.